This TCR beta chain was identified during a study of blood T cell repertoires in COVID-19 (dated by TCRdb to the early 2020s). Context from the whole study: Samples covering the acute and convalescent phases of COVID-19 were provided by collaborators in the United States, Italy and Spain. HLA class I and class II types, where available, came from metadata supplied by the sample provider rather than from assay-based typing. Nearly every sample came with metadata listing a de-identified subject ID, COVID-19 status, age in years and sex. A freely available public database, intended as a resource for researchers studying the immune response to SARS-CoV-2, is where the repertoires were released. Deeply sampled blood TCRbeta repertoires from subjects exposed to, actively infected with, or recovered from COVID-19 were included in the dataset. Samples came from the ongoing ImmuneRACE study (first 160 participants) plus 1,254 subjects from 6 global collaborators. The prospective study material was composed of cDNA or gDNA derived from T cells, B-cell-depleted T cells, or PBMCs.

The CDR3, from cysteine to phenylalanine, totals 15 residues. This entry keeps only the CDR3 DNA: 45 bases, framed from base 1. From V the trimming removes 0 bases and from J it removes 4 bases, while the gene matches leave 5 bases of the junction unaccounted for. For CDR1 and CDR2, the germline V gene lists SGHDT and YYEEEE. TCRbeta CDR3 regions were amplified from genomic DNA by means of the immunoSEQ Assay, a bias-controlled multiplex PCR. From the authors' description of their analysis: The number of nucleated cells in each sample was estimated from the amplification of reference gene primers within the assay. To quantify the absolute abundance of each unique TCRbeta CDR3 rearrangement, sequence reads were collapsed and filtered. For each sample, productive Simpson clonality was calculated as the square root of Simpson's diversity index over productive rearrangements. Imported from immuneACCESS, the table was reduced by TCRdb to in-frame sequences with V and J called. These copies leave out some clones; in studies compared against another copy, an unresolved V gene accounts for under half, and the cause of the remainder is not known. V, J and clone size were drawn from that table, and D and trimming were deduced from the DNA. Present in this sample are around 300,000 clones, approximately 91% of which were seen just once. Of the sample, 0.75% to 1% is held by the ten largest clones.

About this clone itself: Its antigen is still unknown. No much larger clone exists at a distance of one base, and base qualities are not known.

Participants in the prospective study were enrolled through a virtual design, were aged roughly 18 to 90 years, and lived in about 25 United States geographic areas. Cohort assignment in the prospective study relied on participant-reported clinical history from a screening survey and a study questionnaire. Recovered participants in ImmuneRACE Cohort 3 were defined by two consecutive negative NP/OP PCR tests, clearance by a healthcare professional, or resolution of symptoms. In the prospective study, mobile phlebotomists collected whole blood, serum and a nasopharyngeal or oropharyngeal swab from each participant. Additional blood draws and questionnaires over a 2-month period could optionally be provided by prospective study participants. Before DNA extraction, prospective study blood samples were shipped either frozen or at room temperature. What the study reported, not specific to this receptor: Clinical and demographic metadata were provided uncurated, with the amount varying by source and participant.

The chain uses TRBV5-6 and TRBJ2-3, and TRBD1 aligns with 7 junction nucleotides. This TCR came from a young woman who had recovered from COVID-19. The sample was PBMCs or T cells enriched from blood (not recorded which). CDR3 region: CASSLEGGRPDTQYF. The nucleotide sequence reads TGTGCCAGCAGCTTGGAAGGGGGCCGCCCAGATACGCAGTATTTT.